This TCR beta chain comes out of a study of T-cell memory formation after mild COVID-19. Study-wide results and limits: Clones contracting over day 15 to 85 were CD4/CD8 balanced, with later expanders leaning CD4+. CM and EM subsets held most contracting CD4+ clones; EMRA held CD8+ ones. Cross-reactive memory apparently joined, as some responding clones appeared in pre-infection memory.

Via MiXCR, TCRdb re-called the 5' RACE reads, giving one row per CDR3 protein. The top ten hold roughly 20% of the sample, which has 250,000 to 350,000 distinct CDR3 sequences, 16% seen once. Trimming removed 1 base from V and 3 bases from J, with 9 bases in between. This CDR3 comprises 14 residues. The table lists this clonotype with a few counts. Its antigen is still unknown. The specimen was PBMCs or a T cell subset sorted from them (not recorded which). V and J are TRBV12-3 or TRBV12-4 and TRBJ1-2; D gene ambiguous. This receptor was taken from a young man who had mild COVID-19 (a few samples of this study predate the infection). Cell type and time point are not known. Here the CDR3 DNA reads TGTGCCAGCAGTTTAGTTCAGGCAGACTATGGCTACACCTTC. Amino acid sequence: CASSLVQADYGYTF.